This TCR beta chain is drawn from a study of blood T cell repertoires in COVID-19 (dated by TCRdb to 2020 to 2022). Regarding the study in general: Samples covering the acute and convalescent phases of COVID-19 were provided by collaborators in the United States, Italy and Spain. The prospective study material was composed of cDNA or gDNA derived from T cells, B-cell-depleted T cells, or PBMCs. The dataset comprised deeply sampled blood TCRbeta repertoires from subjects exposed to, actively infected with, or recovered from COVID-19. The repertoires were made available in a free public database intended to serve as a resource for research on the immune response to SARS-CoV-2. Samples came from the ongoing ImmuneRACE study (first 160 participants) plus 1,254 subjects from 6 global collaborators. Nearly every sample came with metadata listing a de-identified subject ID, COVID-19 status, age in years and sex. Where available, HLA class I and class II types were taken from metadata supplied by the sample provider and were not determined by assay-based typing. General findings and caveats noted by the study authors: The quantity of clinical and demographic metadata differed by source and by participant and was supplied without curation.

Whole blood was collected in K2EDTA tubes by collaborating institutions according to the institutions' own protocols. For TCRbeta analysis, collaborators shipped samples as frozen whole blood, isolated PBMCs, or DNA extracted from either of those sample types. TCRbeta CDR3 regions were amplified from genomic DNA using the immunoSEQ Assay, a bias-controlled multiplex PCR. For the original study's pipeline: The number of nucleated cells in each sample was estimated from the amplification of reference gene primers within the assay. Sequence reads were collapsed and filtered to measure the absolute abundance of every unique TCRbeta CDR3 rearrangement. For each sample, productive Simpson clonality was calculated as the square root of Simpson's diversity index over productive rearrangements. In its TCRdb copy, this immuneACCESS table keeps in-frame sequences only and misses some clones. Where compared with another copy, unresolved V genes explain less than half of these, and the others have no known cause. That table gives V, J and clone size, and the DNA gave D and trimming. The sample table lists more than 45,000 clones, 70% to 90% of them with a count of one. The ten largest clones add up to 2.5% to 3% of the sample.

As encoded in the germline V gene, CDR1 is MNHEY while CDR2 is SVGAGI. V and J lose 5 bases and 3 bases, and a span of 11 bases separates them. There are 15 amino acids in the CDR3, from cysteine to phenylalanine inclusive. The read is trimmed to its CDR3 DNA, 45 bases read in frame from base 1. About this clone: Its antigen is not yet known. No clone much larger than this one lies a single base away; base qualities are absent.

Sequencing input: peripheral blood. The chain links TRBV6-5 with TRBJ1-6, with TRBD1 tentatively as D gene (6 bases match). This clonotype was obtained from a woman aged 80 or over with acute or convalescent COVID-19. The CDR3 reads CASSPGQLYNSPLHF. DNA sequence: TGTGCCAGCAGTCCGGGACAACTCTATAATTCACCCCTCCACTTT.